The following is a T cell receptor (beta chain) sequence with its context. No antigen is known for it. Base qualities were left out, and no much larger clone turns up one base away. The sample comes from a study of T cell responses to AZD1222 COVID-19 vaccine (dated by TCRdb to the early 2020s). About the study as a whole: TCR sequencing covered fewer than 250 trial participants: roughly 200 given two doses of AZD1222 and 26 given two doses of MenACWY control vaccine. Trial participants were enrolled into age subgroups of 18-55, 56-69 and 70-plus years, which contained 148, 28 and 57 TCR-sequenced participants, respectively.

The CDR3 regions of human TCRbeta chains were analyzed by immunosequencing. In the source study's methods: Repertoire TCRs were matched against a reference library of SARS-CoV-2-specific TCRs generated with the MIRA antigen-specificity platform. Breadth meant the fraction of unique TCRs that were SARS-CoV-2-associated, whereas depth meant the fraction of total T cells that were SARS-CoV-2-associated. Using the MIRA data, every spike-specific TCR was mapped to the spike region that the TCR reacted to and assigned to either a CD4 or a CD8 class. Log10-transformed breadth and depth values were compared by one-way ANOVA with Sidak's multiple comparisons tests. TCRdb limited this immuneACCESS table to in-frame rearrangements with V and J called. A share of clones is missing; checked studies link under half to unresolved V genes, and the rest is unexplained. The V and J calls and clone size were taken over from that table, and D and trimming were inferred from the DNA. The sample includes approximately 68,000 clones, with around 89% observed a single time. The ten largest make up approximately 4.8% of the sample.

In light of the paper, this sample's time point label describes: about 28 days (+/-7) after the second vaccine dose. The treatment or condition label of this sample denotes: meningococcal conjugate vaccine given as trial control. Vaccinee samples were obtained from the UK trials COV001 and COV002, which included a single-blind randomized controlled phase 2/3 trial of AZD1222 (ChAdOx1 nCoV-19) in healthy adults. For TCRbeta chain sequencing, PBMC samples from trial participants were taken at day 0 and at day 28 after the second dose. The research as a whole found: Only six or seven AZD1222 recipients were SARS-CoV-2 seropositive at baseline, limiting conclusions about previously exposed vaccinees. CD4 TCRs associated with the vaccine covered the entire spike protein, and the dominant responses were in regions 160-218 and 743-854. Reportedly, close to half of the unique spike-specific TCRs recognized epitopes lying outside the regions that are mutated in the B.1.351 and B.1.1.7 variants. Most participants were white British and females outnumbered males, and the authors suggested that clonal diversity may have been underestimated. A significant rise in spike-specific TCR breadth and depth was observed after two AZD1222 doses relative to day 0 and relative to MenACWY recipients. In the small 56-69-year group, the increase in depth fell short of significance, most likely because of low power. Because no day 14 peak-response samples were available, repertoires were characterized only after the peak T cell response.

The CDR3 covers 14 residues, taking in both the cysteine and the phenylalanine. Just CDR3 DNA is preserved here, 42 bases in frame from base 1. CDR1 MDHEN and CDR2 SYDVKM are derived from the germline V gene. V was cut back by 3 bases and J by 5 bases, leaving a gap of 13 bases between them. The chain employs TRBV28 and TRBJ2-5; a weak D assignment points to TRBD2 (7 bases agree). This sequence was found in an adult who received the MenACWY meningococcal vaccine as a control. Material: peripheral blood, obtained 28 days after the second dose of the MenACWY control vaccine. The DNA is TGTGCCAGCAGTTTGCGGGGGCTGAGGGAGACCCAGTACTTC. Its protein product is CASSLRGLRETQYF.